Presented here are 24 T cell receptor beta chains from one specimen sequenced in a study of T cell responses to AZD1222 COVID-19 vaccine. Method: immunoSEQ multiplex PCR; TCRdb's copy keeps in-frame clones and lacks some. The table has more than 90,000 clones, 88% seen once; the top ten hold about a sixth. The source was peripheral blood, collected 28 days after the second AZD1222 dose. These receptors originate from an adult who received the AZD1222 COVID-19 vaccine.

This chain uses TRBV28 with TRBJ2-3; TRBD2 matches at 11 bases. V gave up 6 bases and J gave up 2 bases; unmatched junction bases: 10. CDR1 is MDHEN, CDR2 SYDVKM, per germline. The CDR3 is 17 amino acids. CDR3 protein: CASSSSGLAEVTDTQYF. As DNA, the CDR3 is TGTGCCAGCAGCTCATCGGGACTAGCGGAAGTCACAGATACGCAGTATTTT.

This clone was counted once. The junction departs from germline at one end; a sequencing error may be responsible. The genes are TRBV15 and TRBJ2-6, with D possibly being TRBD1 (5 bases). Germline V gene sequence: CDR1 LNHNV, CDR2 YYDKDF (reference sequence). The length of the CDR3 is 19 residues. Here the CDR3 reads CATSGDLIAAGFGANVLTF. CDR3 sequence (DNA): TGTGCCACCAGCGGAGACCTGATTGCTGCAGGGTTCGGGGCCAACGTCCTGACTTTC.

This clone occurred a few times. The rearrangement joins TRBV5-1 to TRBJ2-3; 10 bases line up with TRBD2. CDR1 SGHRS and CDR2 YFSETQ come from the germline V gene. Trimming removed 3 bases from V and 6 bases from J; junction bases left unmatched: 10. CDR3 size: 16 residues. The CDR3 region has the DNA TGCGCCAGCAGCTATGGCCTAGCGGGAGTCGAGGATACGCAGTATTTT. It specifies CASSYGLAGVEDTQYF.

This clone was detected a few times. The genes are TRBV6-5 and TRBJ1-1; TRBD1 matches 9 bases. The CDR3 totals 15 residues. Germline V gene lookup returns CDR1 MNHEY and CDR2 SVGAGI. Trimming cost V 5 bases and J 3 bases; bases outside gene matches: 7. The CDR3 reads CASSKTGGAYTEAFF. The CDR3 bases are TGTGCCAGCAGTAAAACAGGGGGCGCGTACACTGAAGCTTTCTTT.

CDR3 in DNA: TGTGCCAGCAGTGAAGAGGGGGCTAGCGGGAATTTAAAGCAGTACTTC. Protein: CASSEEGASGNLKQYF. The chain couples TRBV6-1 to TRBJ2-7, with TRBD2 matching 9 bases. The germline gives CDR1 MNHNS, CDR2 SASEGT. J gave up 8 bases and V 1 base, and 12 bases lay outside the gene matches. The CDR3 has 16 residues.

The chain's CDR3 is CASSQRPDSPLHF. CDR3 DNA: TGTGCCAGCAGCCAGCGACCGGATTCACCCCTCCACTTT. The chain recombines TRBV7-8 with TRBJ1-6; no reliable D call. V was cut by 5 bases and J by 8 bases, with 10 bases left in between. This CDR3 comprises 13 residues. Germline CDR1 reads SGHVS; CDR2 reads FQNEAQ.

This clone was seen a handful of times. The chain uses TRBV5-4 and TRBJ2-1; tentative D call: TRBD1 (8 bases). This CDR3 is 13 amino acids long. The V gene's germline CDR1 is SGHNT and CDR2 YYREEE (reference sequence). V was cut by 1 base and J by 8 bases, with 10 bases left in between. The CDR3 region has the DNA TGTGCCAGCAGCTTGACAGGGGGGGATGAGCAGTTCTTC. This sequence encodes CASSLTGGDEQFF.

This chain uses TRBV18 with TRBJ2-7; D uncertain. CDR1 KGHSH and CDR2 LQKENI come from the germline V gene. With 4 bases removed from V and 3 bases from J, the gap between germline ends came to 4 bases. This CDR3 region has 11 residues. The CDR3 DNA reads as TGTGCCAGCTCACAAGACTACGAGCAGTACTTC. This gives the protein CASSQDYEQYF.

This rearrangement joins TRBV5-1 to TRBJ1-4; a possible D gene is TRBD1 (6 bases). Trimming left V 3 bases short and J 2 bases short, with 11 bases between. Germline CDR1 is SGHRS and CDR2 is YFSETQ. This CDR3 is 15 amino acids long. CDR3 DNA sequence: TGCGCCAGCAGCTCACAAACAGGGACTAATGAAAAACTGTTTTTT. This gives the protein CASSSQTGTNEKLFF.

The rearrangement uses TRBV29-1 and TRBJ2-3; D remains ambiguous. V was pared by 6 bases and J by 2 bases, with 15 bases between. CDR1 and CDR2 (germline): SQVTM, ANQGSEA. This CDR3 is built from 14 residues. In DNA, the CDR3 is TGCAGCGTCCAAAGACTGGATCCCACAGATACGCAGTATTTT. Protein sequence: CSVQRLDPTDTQYF.

The rearrangement links TRBV5-1 to TRBJ1-5; D call uncertain. CDR1 is SGHRS, CDR2 YFSETQ, per germline. The germline V and J ends were trimmed by 0 bases and 5 bases, with 6 bases remaining between them. CDR3 length equals 13 residues. In nucleotides, the CDR3 is TGCGCCAGCAGCTTGGCGGGTGATCAGCCCCAGCATTTT. Translated: CASSLAGDQPQHF.

This clone occurred once. This chain links TRBV5-5 with TRBJ1-3, with D possibly matching TRBD1 (5 bases). V lost 3 bases, J lost 0 bases, and 7 bases lay in between. CDR1 is SGHKS and CDR2 is YYEKEE in the germline V gene (reference sequence). This CDR3 is 14 amino acids long. The CDR3 nucleotides are TGTGCCAGCAGCTGGACACACTCTGGAAACACCATATATTTT. Protein: CASSWTHSGNTIYF.

V usage is TRBV5-1 and J usage is TRBJ2-3; weak D call: TRBD2 (6 bases). The germline V gene encodes CDR1 SGHRS and CDR2 YFSETQ. The V end was cut by 4 bases, the J end by 3 bases, with 15 bases between. The CDR3 extends over 15 amino acids. CDR3 nucleotide sequence: TGCGCCAGCAGCGGCGGGGACTCCTTGACAGATACGCAGTATTTT. The encoded protein is CASSGGDSLTDTQYF. Full variable domain (rest looked up from reference TRBV5-1 and TRBJ2-3): KAGVTQTPRYLIKTRGQQVTLSCSPISGHRSVSWYQQTPGQGLQFLFEYFSETQRNKGNFPGRFSGRQFSNSRSEMNVSTLELGDSALYLCASSGGDSLTDTQYFGPGTRLTVL.

This chain connects TRBV7-9 to TRBJ1-5, with D possibly being TRBD1 (6 bases). The CDR3 has 15 amino acids. Trimming took 2 bases from V and 7 from J, leaving 15 bases between them. Germline CDR1 and CDR2: SEHNR and FQNEAQ (reference sequence). CDR3 nucleotide sequence: TGTGCCAGCAGCTTAACGGGGGGCCCAGGGCAGCCCCAGCATTTT. It translates to CASSLTGGPGQPQHF.

The CDR3 DNA reads as TGTGCCAGCTCACCAAATCCCACCGCCGGGTCCGGGAACACCGGGGAGCTGTTTTTT. Protein product: CASSPNPTAGSGNTGELFF. The V call is TRBV18, the J call TRBJ2-2, with D unclear. V was trimmed by 2 bases and J by 1 base, leaving 20 bases between them. The CDR3 has 19 residues. In germline, CDR1 is KGHSH, CDR2 LQKENI.

The chain's CDR3 is CAWRIKVPGYGYTF. The CDR3 nucleotides are TGTGCCTGGAGAATAAAAGTCCCAGGCTATGGCTACACCTTC. The J gene is TRBJ1-2, the V gene TRBV30; D ambiguous. The CDR3 length is 14 residues. V gave up 3 bases and J gave up 4 bases, with 15 bases separating them. Per germline, CDR1 GTSNPN and CDR2 SVGIG (reference sequence).

The chain recombines TRBV29-1 with TRBJ2-7; D remains ambiguous. Germline assignment: CDR1 SQVTM and CDR2 ANQGSEA. V dropped 0 bases and J dropped 2 bases, with 8 bases sitting between them. CDR3 size: 13 residues. The CDR3 reads CSVEDSSAYEQYF. CDR3 bases: TGCAGCGTTGAAGACAGCTCAGCCTACGAGCAGTACTTC.

This chain joins TRBV7-9 and TRBJ2-5, with TRBD2 as a possible D gene (6 bases). This CDR3 has 17 amino acids. Germline V gene data show CDR1 as SEHNR and CDR2 as FQNEAQ (reference sequence). V lost 1 base, J lost 4 bases, and 19 bases lay in between. CDR3 region: CASSLGGFGSMGETQYF. In DNA, the CDR3 is TGTGCCAGCAGCTTAGGGGGTTTCGGGAGCATGGGAGAGACCCAGTACTTC.

The V gene is TRBV10-2, the J gene TRBJ1-6; 11 bases align to TRBD1. The CDR3 has 17 residues. The junction had 7 bases not matched to a gene; V was cut back by 2 bases and J by 7 bases. The germline CDR1 and CDR2 sequences are WSHSY and SAAADI. The CDR3: CASSEPGTGGKNSPLHF. For the CDR3, the DNA is TGCGCCAGCAGTGAGCCCGGGACAGGGGGTAAGAATTCACCCCTCCACTTT.

The chain has TRBV11-2 and TRBJ2-5; TRBD2 might be the D (5 bases). The CDR3 loop spans 14 amino acids. Germline V gene data show CDR1 as SGHAT and CDR2 as FQNNGV. V gave up 3 bases and J gave up 5 bases, with 13 bases separating them. The CDR3 sequence: CASSLTTSAETQYF. The CDR3 coding sequence is TGTGCCAGCAGCTTGACTACATCCGCGGAGACCCAGTACTTC. Using reference TRBV11-2 and TRBJ2-5 for the parts outside the CDR3, the full variable domain is EAGVAQSPRYKIIEKRQSVAFWCNPISGHATLYWYQQILGQGPKLLIQFQNNGVVDDSQLPKDRFSAERLKGVDSTLKIQPAKLEDSAVYLCASSLTTSAETQYFGPGTRLLVL.

This chain connects TRBV7-9 to TRBJ1-2; D perhaps matches TRBD1 (5 bases). There are 14 residues in the CDR3. V was cut by 5 bases and J by 4 bases, with 14 bases left in between. Germline lookup yields CDR1 SEHNR and CDR2 FQNEAQ (reference sequence). The chain's CDR3 is CASSPGGIGYGYTF. Here the CDR3 DNA reads TGTGCCAGCAGCCCGGGGGGAATTGGCTATGGCTACACCTTC.

The chain uses TRBV6-5 and TRBJ1-3; no clear D gene. CDR3 size: 15 residues. Per the germline V gene, CDR1 is MNHEY and CDR2 is SVGAGI. V was cut by 2 bases and J by 0 bases, with 8 bases left in between. The CDR3 region is CASSYGVSSGNTIYF. The CDR3 DNA reads TGTGCCAGCAGTTACGGGGTATCCTCTGGAAACACCATATATTTT.

This rearrangement joins TRBV5-6 to TRBJ2-1, with TRBD2 as a possible D gene (5 bases). V was pared by 1 base and J by 6 bases, with 11 bases between. Looked up from germline, CDR1 is SGHDT and CDR2 is YYEEEE. The CDR3 spans 14 residues. CDR3 nucleotide sequence: TGTGCCAGCAGCTTGACGGGAACGGGCAATGAGCAGTTCTTC. This codes for CASSLTGTGNEQFF.

At least ten counts were recorded for this clone. This chain connects TRBV27 to TRBJ2-7, with a possible D match to TRBD2 (6 bases). The V gene's germline CDR1 is MNHEY and CDR2 SMNVEV (reference sequence). This CDR3 comprises 15 residues. V was cut by 6 bases and J by 6 bases, with 21 bases left in between. CDR3 coding DNA: TGTGCCAGCAGGCGACTAGAGGGGATCGCGGGCGAGCAGTACTTC. Translation gives CASRRLEGIAGEQYF.